These T cell receptor beta chains were read from a single sample in a study of T cell responses to AZD1222 COVID-19 vaccine. TCRdb keeps only in-frame clones here, not all; method: immunoSEQ multiplex PCR. The sample shows roughly 140,000 clones, 85% to 90% of them seen only once. Sequencing used peripheral blood, obtained on day 0 of AZD1222 vaccination. These receptors originate from an adult in good health. Each CDR3 is given with its conserved first and last residue. Each record gives: D gene, V gene, J gene, clone size, CDR3 protein, CDR3 DNA. The D gene is left open where the match is weak. Not every row has a clone size; where given, it reads once, few, many or a size class.

TRBD2,TRBV28,TRBJ2-7,-,CASQLAGAYEQYF,TGTGCCAGTCAGCTAGCGGGAGCATACGAGCAGTACTTC
-,TRBV19,TRBJ1-2,-,CASYHVFGRVNYGYTF,TGTGCCAGTTACCATGTCTTCGGACGAGTTAACTATGGCTACACCTTC
-,TRBV28,TRBJ2-7,-,CASSLTGPFYEQYF,TGTGCCAGCAGTTTAACCGGGCCATTCTACGAGCAGTACTTC
TRBD2,TRBV20-1,TRBJ2-3,-,CSASGPQSGRAFGMQYF,TGCAGTGCTAGTGGGCCCCAATCCGGGAGGGCCTTTGGAATGCAGTATTTT
TRBD1,TRBV7-2,TRBJ2-7,-,CASSPPGQGYEQYF,TGTGCCAGCAGCCCGCCGGGACAGGGGTACGAGCAGTACTTC
-,TRBV25-1,TRBJ1-5,few,CASSSTEGTAQGGQPQHF,TGTGCCAGCAGTTCTACGGAAGGGACCGCACAAGGCGGTCAGCCCCAGCATTTT
-,TRBV6-4,TRBJ1-2,-,CASSDSARTAGGYTF,TGTGCCAGCAGTGACTCAGCAAGGACTGCGGGGGGCTACACCTTC
TRBD1,TRBV11-3,TRBJ2-1,-,CASSFRDREDNEQFF,TGTGCCAGCAGCTTCCGGGACAGGGAGGACAATGAGCAGTTCTTC
-,TRBV11-2,TRBJ2-5,-,CASSLETQYF,TGTGCCAGCAGCTTAGAGACCCAGTACTTC
-,TRBV6-5,TRBJ2-7,-,CASSYREGATWYF,TGTGCCAGCAGTTACAGGGAGGGGGCAACTTGGTACTTC
TRBD2,TRBV27,TRBJ2-1,-,CASPPTPGRLAGEFEQFF,TGTGCCAGCCCACCAACCCCGGGGAGGCTAGCGGGAGAATTTGAGCAGTTCTTC
-,TRBV5-1,TRBJ1-1,-,CASSYDKNEAFF,TGCGCCAGCAGCTATGACAAAAATGAAGCTTTCTTT
-,TRBV18,TRBJ1-2,-,CASSLYSYYGYTF,TGTGCCAGCTCACTATACTCCTACTATGGCTACACCTTC
-,TRBV11-2,TRBJ2-7,-,CASSSLTYRDSYEQYF,TGTGCCAGCAGCTCTCTTACATACAGGGATTCCTACGAGCAGTACTTC
-,TRBV5-1,TRBJ2-3,-,CASSFYTDTQYF,TGCGCCAGCAGCTTTTACACAGATACGCAGTATTTT
-,TRBV5-1,TRBJ1-4,once,CASSPGAQATNEKLFF,TGCGCCAGCAGCCCCGGGGCTCAAGCAACTAATGAAAAACTGTTTTTT
TRBD1,TRBV25-1,TRBJ1-2,once,CASSGKPDRGKLNGYTF,TGTGCCAGCAGCGGAAAGCCGGACAGGGGAAAGCTTAATGGCTACACCTTC
-,TRBV6-1,TRBJ1-6,-,CASSEFGSPLHF,TGTGCCAGCAGTGAATTTGGATCACCCCTCCACTTT
-,TRBV5-1,TRBJ1-4,-,CASRSSAFEKLFF,TGCGCCAGCAGAAGTTCAGCTTTTGAAAAACTGTTTTTT
-,TRBV7-8,TRBJ1-1,once,CASSPHGGTEAFF,TGTGCCAGCAGCCCGCACGGTGGCACTGAAGCTTTCTTT
-,TRBV14,TRBJ1-2,-,CASSHLWEQENYGYTF,TGTGCCAGCAGCCACCTCTGGGAGCAGGAAAACTATGGCTACACCTTC
-,TRBV7-9,TRBJ1-2,-,CASSSLGADSRSGYTF,TGTGCCAGCAGCTCGTTGGGGGCTGATTCACGAAGTGGCTACACCTTC
-,TRBV2,TRBJ2-1,-,CASNPPQGSVGNEQFF,TGTGCCAGCAACCCCCCACAGGGATCGGTCGGAAATGAGCAGTTCTTC
-,TRBV10-1,TRBJ2-5,-,CARGQEETQYF,TGCGCCAGGGGGCAGGAAGAGACCCAGTACTTC
-,TRBV6-2/TRBV6-3,TRBJ1-5,-,CASSYTTTGLQPQHF,TGTGCCAGCAGTTACACTACTACAGGGTTGCAGCCCCAGCATTTT
TRBD1,TRBV7-9,TRBJ1-4,-,CASSRTGTGGMLVF,TGTGCCAGCAGCCGAACCGGGACAGGGGGCATGTTGGTTTTT
TRBD2,TRBV11-2,TRBJ2-3,once,CASSGSLAGWVTDTQYF,TGTGCCAGCAGCGGGTCCCTAGCGGGGTGGGTCACAGATACGCAGTATTTT
-,TRBV2,TRBJ1-5,-,CASGEARNNQPQHF,TGTGCCAGCGGTGAGGCACGGAACAATCAGCCCCAGCATTTT
TRBD1,TRBV7-2,TRBJ1-5,once,CASSSMCRDRGDGNQPQHF,TGTGCCAGCAGCTCGATGTGCCGGGACAGGGGCGACGGCAATCAGCCCCAGCATTTT
-,TRBV5-4,TRBJ1-5,-,CASSLGGGSDQPQHF,TGTGCCAGCAGCTTGGGCGGGGGATCGGATCAGCCCCAGCATTTT
-,TRBV12-3/TRBV12-4,TRBJ1-3,once,CATERGWRNTIYF,TGTGCCACCGAGCGGGGATGGAGAAACACCATATATTTT
TRBD1,TRBV6-5,TRBJ1-2,-,CASSYDETGSNGYTF,TGTGCCAGCAGTTACGACGAGACAGGGTCTAACGGCTACACCTTC
-,TRBV6-5,TRBJ1-1,once,CASRVPVNTEAFF,TGTGCCAGCAGGGTTCCAGTGAACACTGAAGCTTTCTTT
TRBD1,TRBV3-1/TRBV3-2,TRBJ1-2,few,CASSYLGTEQYGYTF,TGTGCCAGCAGCTATCTGGGGACAGAGCAATATGGCTACACCTTC
-,TRBV30,TRBJ1-6,-,CAWSKRALHF,TGTGCCTGGAGTAAACGGGCCCTCCACTTT
-,TRBV27,TRBJ1-2,-,CASRPGRDYGYTF,TGTGCCAGCAGACCGGGGAGGGACTATGGCTACACCTTC
TRBD1,TRBV6-5,TRBJ2-2,-,CASRDRGGTGELFF,TGTGCCAGCCGGGACAGGGGAGGAACCGGGGAGCTGTTTTTT
-,TRBV7-8,TRBJ2-1,-,CASSWDSPYNEQFF,TGTGCCAGCAGCTGGGACTCACCCTACAATGAGCAGTTCTTC
TRBD2,TRBV7-9,TRBJ2-7,-,CASSLRLAGSSYEQYF,TGTGCCAGCAGCTTAAGGCTAGCGGGTAGCTCCTACGAGCAGTACTTC
-,TRBV7-9,TRBJ1-5,-,CASSRGGFNQPQHF,TGTGCCAGCAGCCGGGGAGGTTTCAATCAGCCCCAGCATTTT